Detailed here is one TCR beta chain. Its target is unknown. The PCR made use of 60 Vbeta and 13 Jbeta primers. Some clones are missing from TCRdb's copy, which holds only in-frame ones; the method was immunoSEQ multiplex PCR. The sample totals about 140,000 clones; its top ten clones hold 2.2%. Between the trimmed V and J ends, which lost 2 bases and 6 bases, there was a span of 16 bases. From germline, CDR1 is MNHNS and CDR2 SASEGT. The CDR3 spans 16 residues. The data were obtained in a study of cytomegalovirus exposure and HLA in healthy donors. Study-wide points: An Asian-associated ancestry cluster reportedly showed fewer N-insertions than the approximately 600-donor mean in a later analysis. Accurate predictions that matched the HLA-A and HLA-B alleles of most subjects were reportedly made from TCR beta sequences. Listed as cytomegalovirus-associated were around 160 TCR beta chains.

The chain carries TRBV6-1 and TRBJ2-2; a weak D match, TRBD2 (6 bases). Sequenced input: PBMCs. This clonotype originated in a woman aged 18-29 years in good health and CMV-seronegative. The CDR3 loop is CASSEKVGSAAGELFF. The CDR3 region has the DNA TGTGCCAGCAGTGAAAAGGTCGGGAGTGCCGCCGGGGAGCTGTTTTTT.